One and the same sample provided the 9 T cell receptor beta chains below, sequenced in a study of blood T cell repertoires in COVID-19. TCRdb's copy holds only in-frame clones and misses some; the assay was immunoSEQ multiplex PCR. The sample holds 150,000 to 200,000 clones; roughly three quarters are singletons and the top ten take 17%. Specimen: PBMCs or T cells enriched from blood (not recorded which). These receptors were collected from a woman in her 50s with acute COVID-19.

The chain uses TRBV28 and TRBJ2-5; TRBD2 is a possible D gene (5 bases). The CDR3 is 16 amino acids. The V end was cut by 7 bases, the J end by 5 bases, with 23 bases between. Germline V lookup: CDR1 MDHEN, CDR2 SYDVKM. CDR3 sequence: CASTETSGEMGETQYF. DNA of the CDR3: TGTGCCAGCACCGAAACCTCCGGGGAGATGGGCGAGACCCAGTACTTC.

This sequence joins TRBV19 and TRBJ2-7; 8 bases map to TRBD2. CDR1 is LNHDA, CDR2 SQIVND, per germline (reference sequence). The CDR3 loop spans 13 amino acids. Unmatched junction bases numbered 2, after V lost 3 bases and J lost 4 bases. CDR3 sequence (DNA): TGTGCCAGTAGTATTCAGCGGGGGTACGAGCAGTACGTC. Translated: CASSIQRGYEQYV.

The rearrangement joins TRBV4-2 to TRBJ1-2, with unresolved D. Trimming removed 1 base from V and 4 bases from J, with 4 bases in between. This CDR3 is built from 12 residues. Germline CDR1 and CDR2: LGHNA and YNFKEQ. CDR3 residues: CASSQGPYGYTF. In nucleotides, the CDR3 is TGTGCCAGCAGCCAAGGGCCCTATGGCTACACCTTC.

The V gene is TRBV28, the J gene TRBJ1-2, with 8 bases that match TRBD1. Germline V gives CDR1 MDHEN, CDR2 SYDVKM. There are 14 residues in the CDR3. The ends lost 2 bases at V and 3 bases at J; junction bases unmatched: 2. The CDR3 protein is CASSLAGQDYGYTF. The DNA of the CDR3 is TGTGCCAGCAGTTTAGCGGGACAGGACTATGGCTACACCTTC.

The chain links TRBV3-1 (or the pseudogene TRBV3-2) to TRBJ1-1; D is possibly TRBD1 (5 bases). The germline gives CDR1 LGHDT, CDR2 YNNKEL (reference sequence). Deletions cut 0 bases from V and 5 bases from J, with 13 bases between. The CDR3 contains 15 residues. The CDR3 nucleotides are TGTGCCAGCAGCCAAGATTGGGGAGGGGAAACTGAAGCTTTCTTT. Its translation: CASSQDWGGETEAFF.

The CDR3 DNA reads as TGTGCCAGCAGCTGGGGCGGGGACTATGGCTACACCTTC. It codes for CASSWGGDYGYTF. The genes are TRBV7-9 and TRBJ1-2, with D perhaps matching TRBD1 (5 bases). From germline, CDR1 is SEHNR and CDR2 FQNEAQ (reference sequence). The CDR3 is made up of 13 amino acids. V lost 4 bases, J lost 3 bases, and 9 bases lay in between.

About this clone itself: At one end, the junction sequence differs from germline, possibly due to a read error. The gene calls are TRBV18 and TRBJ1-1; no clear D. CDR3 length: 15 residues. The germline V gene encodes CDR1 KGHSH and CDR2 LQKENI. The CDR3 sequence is CAGSPFGKGGTEAFF. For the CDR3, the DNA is TGTGCCGGCTCACCCTTCGGAAAGGGAGGCACTGAAGCTTTCTTT.

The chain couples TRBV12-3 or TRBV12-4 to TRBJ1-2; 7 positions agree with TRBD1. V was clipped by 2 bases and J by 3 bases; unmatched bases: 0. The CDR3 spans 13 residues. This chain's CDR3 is CASSLTGDYGYTF. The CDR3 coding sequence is TGTGCCAGCAGTTTAACAGGGGACTATGGCTACACCTTC.

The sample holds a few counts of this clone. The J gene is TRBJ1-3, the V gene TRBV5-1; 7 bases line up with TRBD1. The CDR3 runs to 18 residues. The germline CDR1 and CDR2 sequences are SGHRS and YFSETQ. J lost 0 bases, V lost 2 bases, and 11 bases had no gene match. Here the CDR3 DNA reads TGCGCCAGCAGCTTTAGCACAGGGGCAGGCCTCTCTGGAAACACCATATATTTT. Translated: CASSFSTGAGLSGNTIYF.